Presented here are 9 T cell receptor beta chains from one specimen sequenced in a study of ipilimumab plus nivolumab after autologous stem cell transplantation. The table came from immunoSEQ multiplex PCR; TCRdb's copy has only in-frame clones and leaves some out. Altogether about 13,000 clones are present, 60% to 75% being singletons, with the ten largest covering over 15%. Source: PBMCs, taken in a trial of ipilimumab plus nivolumab as post-transplant consolidation. The receptors derive from a male donor with diffuse large B-cell lymphoma.

This rearrangement joins TRBV5-1 to TRBJ1-1, with 10 bases that match TRBD1. Germline lookup yields CDR1 SGHRS and CDR2 YFSETQ. The CDR3 spans 15 residues. After removal of 7 bases from V and 1 base from J, the junction contained 7 bases not matched to a gene. The CDR3 DNA reads TGCGCCAGCGGACGGACAGGGGGTGGGAACACTGAAGCTTTCTTT. Translation: CASGRTGGGNTEAFF.

The CDR3 protein is CASSQHSTPQGLGEKLFF. The CDR3 nucleotides are TGCGCCAGCAGCCAACACTCCACACCGCAGGGGCTCGGTGAAAAACTGTTTTTT. This chain uses TRBV4-3 with TRBJ1-4; tentative D call: TRBD1 (6 bases). The CDR3 totals 18 residues. Germline loops: CDR1 LGHNA, CDR2 YSLEER. Trimming took 2 bases from V and 7 from J, leaving 23 bases between them.

This chain joins TRBV6-6 and TRBJ1-2, with 7 bases matching TRBD1. The V segment lost 4 bases and the J segment 3 bases; nucleotides outside the gene matches: 2. The CDR3 loop spans 13 amino acids. Germline V gives CDR1 MNHNY, CDR2 SVGAGI (reference sequence). CDR3 protein: CASSSGTDYGYTF. The CDR3 coding sequence is TGTGCCAGCAGTTCCGGGACAGACTATGGCTACACCTTC.

J is TRBJ2-7 and V is TRBV5-1, with TRBD1 matching 10 bases. CDR1 is SGHRS, CDR2 YFSETQ, per germline. The ends lost 4 bases at V and 2 bases at J; junction bases unmatched: 3. There are 14 residues in the CDR3. In DNA form, the CDR3 reads TGCGCCAGCAGCCTAGACAGGGGGCCCTACGAGCAGTACTTC. Translating it yields CASSLDRGPYEQYF.

This clone occurred once. The V call is TRBV5-1, the J call TRBJ2-3; D unresolved. Trimming took 1 base from V and 2 from J, leaving 2 bases between them. The V gene's germline CDR1 is SGHRS and CDR2 YFSETQ. CDR3 length: 12 residues. DNA of the CDR3: TGCGCCAGCAGCTTGTTCACAGATACGCAGTATTTT. Translation gives CASSLFTDTQYF.

This chain joins TRBV30 and TRBJ2-2; TRBD1 aligns across 7 bases. With V trimmed by 2 bases and J by 0 bases, 6 bases remained unmatched. Germline V gene sequence: CDR1 GTSNPN, CDR2 SVGIG (reference sequence). The CDR3 covers 16 residues. The DNA for the CDR3 is TGTGCCTGGAGTCCGACGACAGGGTCGAACACCGGGGAGCTGTTTTTT. It specifies CAWSPTTGSNTGELFF.

DNA of the CDR3: TGCGCCAGCAGAGGGGACCCAGCGGAGACCCAGTACTTC. It codes for CASRGDPAETQYF. The chain uses TRBV4-1 and TRBJ2-5; possibly TRBD1 or TRBD2 for D (5 bases each). The CDR3 spans 13 residues. V shed 6 bases and J shed 5 bases, with 13 bases lying between them. The germline V gene encodes CDR1 MGHRA and CDR2 YSYEKL.

The chain links TRBV19 to TRBJ2-3; 9 nucleotides align to TRBD2. V lost 6 bases and J lost 2; bases outside the gene matches: 6. In germline, CDR1 is LNHDA, CDR2 SQIVND (reference sequence). This CDR3 region has 15 residues. The CDR3 protein is CASSQLAGNTDTQYF. The CDR3 bases are TGTGCCAGTAGCCAACTAGCGGGTAACACAGATACGCAGTATTTT.

This sequence joins TRBV19 and TRBJ2-7, with a weak D call TRBD1 (7 bases). V was clipped by 2 bases and J by 5 bases, with 13 bases between them. The CDR3 is made up of 14 amino acids. Germline assignment: CDR1 LNHDA and CDR2 SQIVND (reference sequence). The CDR3 here is CASSIQGGVNEQYF. The CDR3 DNA sequence: TGTGCCAGTAGTATACAGGGGGGAGTCAACGAGCAGTACTTC.